The sequence of this T cell receptor (beta chain) was determined in a study of T-cell reconstitution after alpha-beta-depleted transplantation in children. Study-wide results and caveats: Reportedly, only several hundred clones from non-depleted graft cells drove alpha-beta T-cell counts at about two months.

V lost 0 bases and J 6 bases, leaving 12 bases between the germline ends. CDR1 and CDR2 (germline): LGHNA, YSLEER. The CDR3 length is 16 residues. On this clonotype itself: Antigen: not known.

Unique molecular identifiers were used to barcode this TCRbeta library. TCRdb reanalysed the PCR reads using MiXCR and keeps one entry per CDR3 protein. Here the sample spans 140,000 or so distinct CDR3 sequences, roughly 9% being singletons. The material sequenced was PBMCs, mostly from graft donor cells, taken 180 days after TCRalphabeta/CD19-depleted stem cell transplant. V usage is TRBV4-3 and J usage is TRBJ2-6; D is ambiguous. This TCR was recovered from a female patient between 2 and 15 years old who had a stem cell transplant for congenital amegakaryocytic thrombocytopenia, so the T cells may come from the graft donor. The CDR3 sequence is CASSQDHPAQANVLTF. DNA of the CDR3: TGCGCCAGCAGCCAAGATCACCCGGCCCAGGCCAACGTCCTGACTTTC.